The 26 T cell receptor beta chains below all came from one sample that was sequenced in a study of vaccination and CD4 T cells after COVID-19. Treatment noted: approximately 9-day PBMC culture with coronavirus spike peptide pools or control peptides (ViraFEST assay). Their recognized antigens are unknown. At the Johns Hopkins FTIC core, DNA taken from cultured CD4+ T cells was sequenced by way of the Oncomine TCR Beta short-read assay. TCRdb fed the PCR reads into MiXCR, producing one record per CDR3 protein. This sample has roughly 10,000 distinct CDR3 sequences, with about 30% found just once. The sample taken for sequencing was cultured CD4+ T cells from blood. The source is a human donor with COVID-19.

The chain recombines TRBV6-5 with TRBJ1-6; D is unresolved. Germline V CDR1 and CDR2: MNHEY, SVGAGI. There are 15 residues in the CDR3. With 4 bases removed from V and 2 bases from J, the gap between germline ends came to 9 bases. DNA for the CDR3: TGTGCCAGCAGTTTGACCCATACCTATAATTCACCCCTCCACTTT. This encodes CASSLTHTYNSPLHF.

The rearrangement uses TRBV20-1 and TRBJ1-6; D might be TRBD1 (5 bases). The CDR3 is made up of 15 amino acids. Trimming cost V 2 bases and J 6 bases, with 14 bases left between them. The germline V gene has CDR1 DFQATT and CDR2 SNEGSKA (reference sequence). The DNA for the CDR3 is TGCAGTGCTAGACTTTCCGGGACCGCTAATTCACCCCTCCACTTT. It yields the protein CSARLSGTANSPLHF.

This clonotype was picked up a small number of times. The CDR3 region has the DNA TGTGCCACCAAACGACAGAATAATTCACCCCTCCACTTT. It yields the protein CATKRQNNSPLHF. The rearrangement joins TRBV11-2 to TRBJ1-6, with D possibly matching TRBD1 (5 bases). The CDR3 contains 13 residues. Germline V gene sequence: CDR1 SGHAT, CDR2 FQNNGV. V shed 10 bases and J shed 5 bases, with 12 bases lying between them.

This clonotype has just one count. J is TRBJ2-7 and V is TRBV19; D unclear. V dropped 5 bases and J dropped 2 bases, with 10 bases sitting between them. CDR1 and CDR2 from the germline V gene are LNHDA and SQIVND (reference sequence). The CDR3 has 13 amino acids. CDR3 in amino acids: CASSVTWAYEQYF. DNA for the CDR3: TGTGCCAGTAGTGTAACATGGGCCTACGAGCAGTACTTC.

This clonotype was recorded a few times. The chain couples TRBV7-3 to TRBJ2-3; 7 nucleotides agree with TRBD2. Trimming took 5 bases from V and 6 from J; bases not matched to a gene: 2. Germline values: CDR1 SGHTA, CDR2 FQGTGA. The CDR3 runs to 12 residues. This chain's CDR3 is CASSQAGDTQYF. CDR3 nucleotide sequence: TGTGCCAGCAGCCAAGCGGGGGATACGCAGTATTTT.

The rearrangement joins TRBV18 to TRBJ1-1; D is ambiguous. Trimming left V 11 bases short and J 4 bases short, with 17 bases between. The CDR3 has 13 residues. Germline CDR1 is KGHSH and CDR2 is LQKENI. The chain's CDR3 is CAGLAGLATEAFF. CDR3 sequence (DNA): TGTGCCGGTCTGGCGGGGTTGGCCACTGAAGCTTTCTTT. Variable domain in full (rest from reference TRBV18 and TRBJ1-1): NAGVMQNPRHLVRRRGQEARLRCSPMKGHSHVYWYRQLPEEGLKFMVYLQKENIIDESGMPKERFSAEFPKEGPSILRIQQVVRGDSAAYFCAGLAGLATEAFFGQGTRLTVV.

The chain has TRBV5-8 and TRBJ2-2, with D perhaps matching TRBD2 (6 bases). The CDR3 loop spans 14 amino acids. Germline V gene data show CDR1 as SGHTS and CDR2 as YDEGEE. V was cut by 3 bases and J by 5 bases, with 11 bases left in between. CDR3 sequence: CASSWDFGTGELFF. CDR3 in DNA: TGTGCCAGCAGCTGGGACTTCGGGACCGGGGAGCTGTTTTTT.

This clonotype was observed a few times. The J gene is TRBJ2-7, the V gene TRBV20-1; D is unclear. Germline values: CDR1 DFQATT, CDR2 SNEGSKA (reference sequence). The CDR3 has 15 amino acids. V was pared by 0 bases and J by 3 bases, with 15 bases between. The CDR3 coding sequence is TGCAGTGCTAGAGATGTGGCCGCCAGCCTCTACGAGCAGTACTTC. Translating it yields CSARDVAASLYEQYF.

This clonotype has more than one count but fewer than ten. The chain uses TRBV20-1 and TRBJ1-4; D might be TRBD1 (6 bases). V lost 0 bases to trimming and J lost 8 bases, with 16 bases between them. Germline V lookup: CDR1 DFQATT, CDR2 SNEGSKA (reference sequence). The CDR3 runs to 15 residues. CDR3 region: CSAREGGQATEKLFF. In DNA form, the CDR3 reads TGCAGTGCTAGAGAGGGGGGGCAAGCCACCGAAAAACTGTTTTTT.

V and J are TRBV24-1 and TRBJ2-7, with D perhaps matching TRBD1 (6 bases). V was cut by 5 bases and J by 1 base, with 14 bases left in between. The CDR3 has 15 residues. Germline V gives CDR1 KGHDR, CDR2 SFDVKD. This CDR3 reads CATSGPGTRSYEQYF. The CDR3 nucleotides are TGTGCCACCAGTGGACCCGGGACACGATCCTACGAGCAGTACTTC.

The genes are TRBV6-5 and TRBJ2-5; D is possibly TRBD1 (6 bases). Trimming removed 4 bases from V and 4 bases from J, with 16 bases in between. CDR1 MNHEY and CDR2 SVGAGI come from the germline V gene. The CDR3 has 15 amino acids. CDR3: CASSSGHLGGETQYF. In DNA, the CDR3 is TGTGCCAGCAGTTCGGGACACCTAGGCGGAGAGACCCAGTACTTC.

This clonotype was seen a handful of times. The chain combines TRBV6-2 or TRBV6-3 with TRBJ2-7; D gene ambiguous. Trimming removed 5 bases at V and 3 bases at J, with 5 bases between. CDR3 length: 11 amino acids. Germline CDR1 is MNHEY and CDR2 is SVGEGT. In nucleotides, the CDR3 is TGTGCCAGCAGTCCCCTCTACGAGCAGTACTTC. It yields the protein CASSPLYEQYF.

J is TRBJ2-7 and V is TRBV6-2 or TRBV6-3; 8 bases align to TRBD2. The V and J ends lost 9 bases and 3 bases, in that order; junction bases with no gene match: 7. The CDR3 extends over 13 amino acids. Germline values: CDR1 MNHEY, CDR2 SVGEGT. The chain's CDR3 is CARGTSLCYEQYF. The CDR3 DNA reads as TGTGCCAGGGGGACTAGTCTTTGCTACGAGCAGTACTTC.

This clonotype was observed a few times. The chain is built from TRBV28 and TRBJ1-2; weak D call: TRBD1 (6 bases). Germline CDR1 reads MDHEN; CDR2 reads SYDVKM. The CDR3 runs 12 residues. Trimming removed 5 bases from V and 8 bases from J, with 12 bases in between. The chain's CDR3 is CASSQRTGGYTF. The CDR3 DNA follows: TGTGCCAGCAGTCAACGCACAGGGGGCTACACCTTC.

The V and J genes are TRBV28 and TRBJ1-6; D gene uncertain. The CDR3 spans 14 residues. V was cut by 8 bases and J by 3 bases, with 11 bases left in between. Per the germline V gene, CDR1 is MDHEN and CDR2 is SYDVKM. CDR3 residues: CASGENYYNSPLHF. CDR3 nucleotide sequence: TGTGCCAGCGGGGAGAACTACTATAATTCACCCCTCCACTTT.

The chain joins TRBV6-2 or TRBV6-3 to TRBJ2-3; D unresolved. The CDR3 length is 14 residues. V gave up 3 bases and J gave up 7 bases, with 14 bases separating them. In germline, CDR1 is MNHEY, CDR2 SVGEGT. The CDR3 is CASSYNVLGNTQYF. CDR3 nucleotides: TGTGCCAGCAGTTATAACGTCTTGGGGAATACGCAGTATTTT.

The table lists this clonotype with a few counts. The chain has TRBV6-1 and TRBJ2-4, with D possibly TRBD2 on 5 matching bases. V gave up 11 bases and J gave up 2 bases, with 7 bases separating them. The CDR3 runs to 11 residues. Germline V gene lookup returns CDR1 MNHNS and CDR2 SASEGT. CDR3 in amino acids: CAAGTKNIQYF. CDR3 sequence (DNA): TGTGCCGCGGGCACCAAAAACATTCAGTACTTC.

The chain has TRBV12-3 or TRBV12-4 and TRBJ1-1, with TRBD1 as a possible D gene (6 bases). The CDR3 has 15 amino acids. Trimming removed 6 bases at V and 2 bases at J, with 16 bases between. The CDR3 is CASSRNTGRNTEAFF. The DNA of the CDR3 is TGTGCCAGCAGCCGGAATACAGGGAGAAACACTGAAGCTTTCTTT.

V gene TRBV7-8 combines with J gene TRBJ2-3; 14 positions match TRBD2. There are 16 residues in the CDR3. V was clipped by 5 bases and J by 4 bases; unmatched bases: 5. Germline V lookup: CDR1 SGHVS, CDR2 FQNEAQ. CDR3 nucleotide sequence: TGTGCCAGCAGCCCAAGACTAGCGGGGGGGCCAGATACGCAGTATTTT. It is translated as CASSPRLAGGPDTQYF.

This rearrangement joins TRBV12-5 to TRBJ2-3; no clear D. V lost 4 bases to trimming and J lost 2 bases, with 10 bases between them. Germline V gives CDR1 LGHNT, CDR2 FRNRAP. This CDR3 is built from 14 residues. As DNA, the CDR3 is TGTGCTAGTGGTTCAAGACCACTCACAGATACGCAGTATTTT. Translated, it gives CASGSRPLTDTQYF.

This chain uses TRBV7-9 with TRBJ2-2; TRBD1 might be the D (6 bases). This CDR3 is built from 14 residues. The V end was cut by 4 bases, the J end by 4 bases, with 10 bases between. The germline V gene encodes CDR1 SEHNR and CDR2 FQNEAQ (reference sequence). CDR3 region: CASSSRGPTGELFF. The CDR3 nucleotides read TGTGCCAGCAGCTCCAGGGGACCCACCGGGGAGCTGTTTTTT.

This chain uses TRBV5-1 with TRBJ1-1; the D gene is possibly TRBD1 (6 bases). The V gene's germline CDR1 is SGHRS and CDR2 YFSETQ. The ends were cut back, 5 bases at V and 0 bases at J, with 11 bases in the middle. There are 14 residues in the CDR3. CDR3 bases: TGCGCCAGCAGTGATGGGGGCATGAACACTGAAGCTTTCTTT. It codes for CASSDGGMNTEAFF.

The rearrangement links TRBV6-2 or TRBV6-3 to TRBJ2-7; D gene ambiguous. Trimming pared 7 bases from V and 0 bases from J, leaving 7 bases between. The CDR3 loop spans 12 amino acids. Germline V CDR1 and CDR2: MNHEY, SVGEGT. The CDR3 here is CASTSGSYEQYF. CDR3 DNA: TGTGCCAGCACGTCCGGCTCCTACGAGCAGTACTTC.

The chain recombines TRBV6-2 or TRBV6-3 with TRBJ2-5, with 12 bases fitting TRBD2. In germline, CDR1 is MNHEY, CDR2 SVGEGT. The V and J ends lost 6 bases and 4 bases, in that order; junction bases with no gene match: 3. The length of the CDR3 is 14 residues. CDR3 in DNA: TGTGCCAGCAGAGTGACTAGCGGGGGAGAGACCCAGTACTTC. Its protein product is CASRVTSGGETQYF.

The chain combines TRBV5-4 with TRBJ2-4; tentatively, D is TRBD2 (5 bases). CDR3 length equals 14 residues. The V gene lost 4 bases and the J gene lost 7 bases, with 15 bases spanning the gap. Germline V CDR1 and CDR2: SGHNT, YYREEE (reference sequence). Written as DNA, the CDR3 is TGTGCCAGCAGCCAAGGAGCGGAAGCGAACATTCAGTACTTC. Its protein is CASSQGAEANIQYF.

This chain links TRBV6-1 with TRBJ2-7; D may be TRBD1 or TRBD2 (6 bases each). The V and J ends lost 8 bases and 4 bases respectively, with 21 bases between them. This CDR3 has 15 residues. From germline, CDR1 is MNHNS and CDR2 SASEGT. In DNA form, the CDR3 reads TGTGCCAGCTGCGAAAAACGGCAGGGGAGGTACGAGCAGTACTTC. This encodes CASCEKRQGRYEQYF.